This is a list of T cell receptor beta chains from one sample in a study of T cells in Graves' hyperthyroidism and ophthalmopathy. TCRdb passed the multiplex PCR reads through MiXCR, listing each CDR3 protein once. The profile covers approximately 220,000 distinct CDR3 sequences, with approximately 16% appearing a single time and about 48% taken by the ten largest. Input material: blood. These receptors were collected from a man in his forties or fifties with Graves' hyperthyroidism. Both conserved end residues are part of each CDR3. A D gene is named only where the DNA matches it firmly. Clone size, where shown, is once, few, many, or a class for clones that have expanded.

D gene	clone size	V gene	J gene	CDR3 protein	CDR3 DNA
NA	NA	TRBV28	TRBJ2-3	CASSPPQAGRDTQYF	TGTGCCAGCAGTCCGCCCCAAGCTGGCAGAGATACGCAGTATTTT
TRBD1	many	TRBV6-1	TRBJ1-5	CASSLPTGTESNQPQHF	TGTGCCAGCAGTTTACCCACCGGGACAGAAAGCAATCAGCCCCAGCATTTT
NA	many	TRBV3-1	TRBJ1-3	CASSQGAGNTIYF	TGTGCCAGCAGCCAAGGAGCTGGAAACACCATATATTTT
NA	many	TRBV6-6	TRBJ2-7	CASSYSTGTDRHEQYF	TGTGCCAGCAGTTACTCCACCGGGACGGACCGGCACGAGCAGTACTTC
NA	many	TRBV20-1	TRBJ2-7	CSASGELKGSYEQYF	TGCAGTGCTTCGGGGGAGTTAAAGGGCTCCTACGAGCAGTACTTC
NA	many	TRBV12-3/TRBV12-4	TRBJ2-5	CASSPVGETQYF	TGTGCCAGCAGTCCTGTGGGGGAGACCCAGTACTTC
NA	many	TRBV3-1	TRBJ2-2	CASSHGTTGTGELFF	TGTGCCAGCAGCCATGGGACGACGGGCACCGGGGAGCTGTTTTTT
TRBD1	medium-sized	TRBV28	TRBJ2-2	CASSSGQETGELFF	TGTGCCAGCAGCTCCGGACAGGAGACCGGGGAGCTGTTTTTT
NA	many	TRBV5-1	TRBJ2-4	CASSLGGADKNIQYF	TGCGCCAGCAGCTTGGGGGGCGCCGACAAAAACATTCAGTACTTC
TRBD1	NA	TRBV12-3/TRBV12-4	TRBJ2-5	CASSFRAGGLYSQETQYF	TGTGCCAGCAGTTTTCGGGCAGGGGGCTTGTATAGCCAAGAGACCCAGTACTTC
NA	many	TRBV6-1	TRBJ2-1	CASSDPPRYEQFF	TGTGCCAGCAGTGACCCTCCAAGGTATGAGCAGTTCTTC
TRBD1	once	TRBV5-1	TRBJ2-7	CASSLALDRAVSSYEQYF	TGCGCCAGCAGCTTGGCGCTGGACAGGGCAGTTAGCTCCTACGAGCAGTACTTC
TRBD1	many	TRBV3-1	TRBJ1-1	CASSLDRGSTEAFF	TGTGCCAGCAGCCTGGACAGGGGATCTACTGAAGCTTTCTTT
NA	NA	TRBV30	TRBJ1-1	CAYSTGAMNTEAFF	TGTGCCTACTCGACAGGCGCTATGAACACTGAAGCTTTCTTT
TRBD2	NA	TRBV18	TRBJ2-7	CASSPSSGAISGQYF	TGTGCCAGCTCACCCTCTAGCGGCGCAATCTCCGGGCAGTACTTC
TRBD2	NA	TRBV7-8	TRBJ2-1	CASSLGGGAFNEQFF	TGTGCCAGCAGCTTAGGCGGGGGGGCCTTCAATGAGCAGTTCTTC
NA	few	TRBV29-1	TRBJ1-2	CSDRGFNYGYTF	TGCAGCGATAGGGGGTTTAACTATGGCTACACCTTC
TRBD1	many	TRBV6-1	TRBJ1-6	CASSRFISTNPPPGQDNSPLHF	TGTGCCAGCAGTCGCTTTATTTCAACCAACCCCCCCCCGGGACAGGATAATTCACCCCTCCACTTT
TRBD2	NA	TRBV7-2	TRBJ2-5	CASSYSGLAARETQYF	TGTGCCAGCAGTTACTCGGGACTAGCGGCCCGTGAGACCCAGTACTTC
NA	many	TRBV2	TRBJ1-1	CASTRQANTEAFF	TGTGCCAGCACCCGACAGGCGAACACTGAAGCTTTCTTT
NA	NA	TRBV20-1	TRBJ2-7	CSARVAGQRVGYEQYF	TGCAGTGCTAGAGTTGCAGGACAGCGAGTGGGTTACGAGCAGTACTTC
NA	few	TRBV27	TRBJ2-3	CASSQSGSPDTQYF	TGTGCCAGCAGCCAGTCAGGGAGCCCAGATACGCAGTATTTT
TRBD1	many	TRBV7-8	TRBJ2-3	CASSTRQGPDTQYF	TGTGCCAGCAGCACAAGACAGGGCCCAGATACGCAGTATTTT
NA	many	TRBV18	TRBJ1-1	CASSPKQGMNTEAFF	TGTGCCAGCTCACCAAAACAGGGTATGAACACTGAAGCTTTCTTT
NA	many	TRBV7-2	TRBJ2-7	CASSPRGGSYEQYF	TGTGCCAGCAGCCCCCGAGGGGGCTCCTACGAGCAGTACTTC
TRBD2	many	TRBV18	TRBJ2-3	CASSPSGGSSTDTQYF	TGTGCCAGCTCACCTTCCGGGGGGTCGAGCACAGATACGCAGTATTTT
NA	many	TRBV30	TRBJ2-3	CAWKEGTDTQYF	TGTGCCTGGAAGGAGGGGACAGATACGCAGTATTTT
TRBD1	NA	TRBV20-1	TRBJ1-6	CSAFQGARGSPLHF	TGCAGTGCTTTCCAGGGGGCAAGAGGTTCACCCCTCCACTTT
NA	few	TRBV18	TRBJ1-5	CASSPATGQPQHF	TGTGCCAGCTCACCAGCTACTGGTCAGCCCCAGCATTTT
TRBD1	NA	TRBV5-1	TRBJ1-5	CASSLGGTGKGDQPQHF	TGCGCCAGCAGCTTGGGGGGGACAGGGAAGGGAGATCAGCCCCAGCATTTT
NA	many	TRBV7-2	TRBJ2-7	CASSLRTERYEQYF	TGTGCCAGCAGCTTGAGGACAGAGCGCTACGAGCAGTACTTC
TRBD1	many	TRBV7-9	TRBJ2-1	CASSIGGGQTYNEQFF	TGTGCCAGCAGCATAGGGGGCGGACAGACATACAATGAGCAGTTCTTC
NA	many	TRBV30	TRBJ2-7	CAWIDGGSYEQYF	TGTGCCTGGATTGACGGGGGCTCCTACGAGCAGTACTTC
TRBD2	many	TRBV12-3/TRBV12-4	TRBJ2-5	CASSLRLAPQYF	TGTGCCAGCAGTCTACGACTAGCGCCCCAGTACTTC
TRBD1	few	TRBV19	TRBJ1-4	CASAGTGRKKLFF	TGTGCCAGCGCGGGGACAGGGAGAAAAAAACTGTTTTTT
NA	NA	TRBV4-3	TRBJ1-2	CASSQDIGRGYGYTF	TGCGCCAGCAGCCAAGACATAGGGCGGGGCTATGGCTACACCTTC
NA	NA	TRBV5-4	TRBJ1-6	CASSFGTDSNSPLHF	TGTGCCAGCAGCTTCGGGACGGACTCAAATTCACCCCTCCACTTT
NA	many	TRBV30	TRBJ2-7	CAWSRTDSYEQYF	TGTGCCTGGAGTCGGACGGACTCCTACGAGCAGTACTTC
NA	many	TRBV3-1	TRBJ2-1	CASSQDPPAGNKQFF	TGTGCCAGCAGCCAAGATCCTCCGGCGGGTAATAAGCAGTTCTTC
NA	many	TRBV20-1	TRBJ2-7	CSARVGGVNEQYF	TGCAGTGCTAGAGTTGGCGGGGTCAACGAGCAGTACTTC
NA	many	TRBV7-9	TRBJ2-7	CASSPGGSEQYF	TGTGCCAGCAGCCCAGGGGGGTCCGAGCAGTACTTC
NA	many	TRBV6-1	TRBJ2-5	CASSEGLEETQYF	TGTGCCAGCAGTGAAGGTTTAGAAGAGACCCAGTACTTC
TRBD2	NA	TRBV7-3	TRBJ2-3	CASSRLAGARADTQYF	TGTGCCAGCAGCCGACTAGCGGGGGCAAGGGCAGATACGCAGTATTTT
NA	once	TRBV20-1	TRBJ2-3	CSARDQGRSDTQYF	TGCAGTGCTAGAGATCAGGGGAGGTCAGATACGCAGTATTTT
NA	many	TRBV28	TRBJ1-4	CASRTLWGTSNEKLFF	TGTGCCAGCAGGACTCTGTGGGGGACAAGTAATGAAAAACTGTTTTTT
NA	NA	TRBV10-3	TRBJ2-5	CAISERGSGETQYF	TGTGCCATCAGTGAGAGGGGCTCCGGGGAGACCCAGTACTTC
NA	many	TRBV12-5	TRBJ2-2	CASAKTANTGELFF	TGTGCTAGTGCCAAGACAGCTAACACCGGGGAGCTGTTTTTT
NA	many	TRBV4-3	TRBJ2-1	CASSFSGVHEQFF	TGCGCCAGCAGCTTCTCAGGGGTCCATGAGCAGTTCTTC
NA	NA	TRBV29-1	TRBJ1-1	CSVRDTWNTEALF	TGCAGCGTGCGGGACACATGGAACACTGAAGCTCTCTTT
TRBD1	many	TRBV10-3	TRBJ1-1	CAISYETGSTEAFF	TGTGCCATCAGCTACGAGACAGGGAGCACTGAAGCTTTCTTT
NA	NA	TRBV6-1	TRBJ1-1	CASSQTRGVGTEAFF	TGTGCCAGCAGTCAGACCAGGGGAGTGGGCACTGAAGCTTTCTTT
NA	NA	TRBV13	TRBJ1-1	CASSLGQGMNAEAFF	TGTGCCAGCAGCTTAGGGCAGGGGATGAACGCTGAAGCTTTCTTT
NA	few	TRBV6-2/TRBV6-3	TRBJ2-1	CASSYSLARYTYNEQFF	TGTGCCAGCAGTTACTCCCTAGCGAGGTACACCTACAATGAGCAGTTCTTC